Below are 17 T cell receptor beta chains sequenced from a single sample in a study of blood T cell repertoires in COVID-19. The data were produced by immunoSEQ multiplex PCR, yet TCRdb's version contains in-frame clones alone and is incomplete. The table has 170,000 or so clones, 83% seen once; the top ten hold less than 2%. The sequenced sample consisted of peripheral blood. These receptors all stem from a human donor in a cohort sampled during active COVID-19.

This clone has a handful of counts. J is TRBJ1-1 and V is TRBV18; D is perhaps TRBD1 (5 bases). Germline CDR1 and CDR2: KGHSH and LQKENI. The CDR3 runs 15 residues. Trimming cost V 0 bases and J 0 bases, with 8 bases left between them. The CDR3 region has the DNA TGTGCCAGCTCACCACCGAAGACAGTGAACACTGAAGCTTTCTTT. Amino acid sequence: CASSPPKTVNTEAFF.

CDR3 region: CASSVGGGGVGQPQHF. The CDR3 bases are TGTGCCAGCAGCGTAGGGGGCGGGGGCGTCGGTCAGCCCCAGCATTTT. The chain combines TRBV9 with TRBJ1-5, with D possibly matching TRBD1 (6 bases). CDR1 is SGDLS, CDR2 YYNGEE, per germline. This CDR3 spans 16 amino acids. The V gene lost 0 bases and the J gene lost 6 bases, with 16 bases spanning the gap.

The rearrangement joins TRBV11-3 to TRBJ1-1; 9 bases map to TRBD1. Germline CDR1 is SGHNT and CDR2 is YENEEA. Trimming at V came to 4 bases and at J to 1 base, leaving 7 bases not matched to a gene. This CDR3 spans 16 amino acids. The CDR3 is CASSSRTGAGNTEAFF. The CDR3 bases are TGTGCCAGCAGCTCCCGGACAGGGGCTGGGAACACTGAAGCTTTCTTT.

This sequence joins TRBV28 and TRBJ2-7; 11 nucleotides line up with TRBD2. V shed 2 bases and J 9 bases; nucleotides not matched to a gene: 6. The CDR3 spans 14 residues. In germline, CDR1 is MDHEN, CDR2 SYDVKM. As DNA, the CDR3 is TGTGCCAGCAGTTTACTAGCGGGAGGTCAGCCGCAGTACTTC. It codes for CASSLLAGGQPQYF.

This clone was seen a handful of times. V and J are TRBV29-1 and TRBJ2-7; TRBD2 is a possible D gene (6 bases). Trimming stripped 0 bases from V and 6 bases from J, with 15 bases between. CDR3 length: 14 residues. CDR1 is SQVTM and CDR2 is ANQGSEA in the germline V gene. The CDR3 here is CSVEDRRGFSEQYF. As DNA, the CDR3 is TGCAGCGTTGAAGACCGGCGGGGTTTTAGCGAGCAGTACTTC.

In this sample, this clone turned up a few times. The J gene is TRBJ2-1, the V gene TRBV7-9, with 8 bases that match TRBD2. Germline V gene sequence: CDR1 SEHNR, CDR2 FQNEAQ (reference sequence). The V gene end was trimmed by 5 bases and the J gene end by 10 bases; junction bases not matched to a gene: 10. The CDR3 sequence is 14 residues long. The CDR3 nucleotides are TGTGCCAGCAGCCCGATAGCGGGAACTGACGAGCAGTTCTTC. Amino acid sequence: CASSPIAGTDEQFF.

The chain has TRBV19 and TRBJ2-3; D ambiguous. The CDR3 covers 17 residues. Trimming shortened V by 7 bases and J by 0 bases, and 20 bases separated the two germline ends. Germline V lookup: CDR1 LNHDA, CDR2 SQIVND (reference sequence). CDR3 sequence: CASKKAPQLASTDTQYF. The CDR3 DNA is TGTGCCAGTAAAAAAGCCCCGCAACTTGCTAGCACAGATACGCAGTATTTT. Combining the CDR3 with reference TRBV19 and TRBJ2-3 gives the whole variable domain DGGITQSPKYLFRKEGQNVTLSCEQNLNHDAMYWYRQDPGQGLRLIYYSQIVNDFQKGDIAEGYSVSREKKESFPLTVTSAQKNPTAFYLCASKKAPQLASTDTQYFGPGTRLTVL.

The DNA of the CDR3 is TGTGCCAGCAGCCGGACTAGCGGGGACTACAATGAGCAGTTCTTC. It encodes CASSRTSGDYNEQFF. This chain joins TRBV7-6 and TRBJ2-1; 12 nucleotides agree with TRBD2. Germline CDR1 and CDR2: SGHVS and FNYEAQ. V trimming: 5 bases; J trimming: 3 bases; junction bases outside the gene matches: 2. CDR3 length: 15 amino acids.

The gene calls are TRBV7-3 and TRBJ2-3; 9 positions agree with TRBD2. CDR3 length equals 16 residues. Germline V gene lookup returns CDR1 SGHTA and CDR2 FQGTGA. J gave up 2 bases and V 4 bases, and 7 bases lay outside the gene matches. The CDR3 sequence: CASSSYSGGLTDTQYF. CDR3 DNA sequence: TGTGCCAGCAGCTCCTATAGCGGGGGCCTCACAGATACGCAGTATTTT.

CDR3 sequence reads: CASGDTSYEQYF. The CDR3 bases are TGCGCCAGCGGGGACACCTCCTACGAGCAGTACTTC. The V and J genes are TRBV10-1 and TRBJ2-7; D is possibly TRBD1 (6 bases). CDR1 and CDR2 from the germline V gene are WNHNN and SYGVQD (reference sequence). The V gene lost 8 bases and the J gene lost 0 bases, with 8 bases spanning the gap. The CDR3 has 12 amino acids.

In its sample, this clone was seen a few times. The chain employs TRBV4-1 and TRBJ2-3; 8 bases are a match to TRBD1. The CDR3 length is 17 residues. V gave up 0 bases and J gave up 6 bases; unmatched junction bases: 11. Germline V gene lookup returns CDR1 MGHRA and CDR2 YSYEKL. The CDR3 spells CASSQDIGRGRRDTQYF. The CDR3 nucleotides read TGCGCCAGCAGCCAAGATATAGGCAGGGGGCGGAGGGATACGCAGTATTTT.

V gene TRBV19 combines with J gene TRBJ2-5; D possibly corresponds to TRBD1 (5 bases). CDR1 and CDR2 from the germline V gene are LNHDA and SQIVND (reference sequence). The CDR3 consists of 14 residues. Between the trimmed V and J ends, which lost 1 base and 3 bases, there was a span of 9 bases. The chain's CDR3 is CASSIVGREETQYF. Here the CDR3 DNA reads TGTGCCAGTAGTATAGTTGGCAGGGAAGAGACCCAGTACTTC.

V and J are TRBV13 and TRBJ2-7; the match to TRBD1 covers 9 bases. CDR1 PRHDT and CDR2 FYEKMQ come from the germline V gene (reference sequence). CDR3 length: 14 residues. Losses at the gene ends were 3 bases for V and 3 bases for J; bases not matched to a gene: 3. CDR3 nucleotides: TGTGCCAGCAGCTTCGGGACAGGGAACTACGAGCAGTACTTC. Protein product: CASSFGTGNYEQYF.

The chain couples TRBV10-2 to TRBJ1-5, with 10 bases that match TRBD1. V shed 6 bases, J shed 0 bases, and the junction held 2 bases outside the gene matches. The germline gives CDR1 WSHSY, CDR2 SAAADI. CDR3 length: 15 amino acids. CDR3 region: CASRGTGDSNQPQHF. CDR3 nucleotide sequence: TGCGCCAGCAGGGGGACAGGGGATAGCAATCAGCCCCAGCATTTT.

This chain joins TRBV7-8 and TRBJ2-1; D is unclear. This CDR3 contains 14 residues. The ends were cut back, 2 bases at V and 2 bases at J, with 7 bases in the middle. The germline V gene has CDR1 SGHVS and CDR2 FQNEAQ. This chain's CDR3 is CASSLTRTYNEQFF. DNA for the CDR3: TGTGCCAGCAGCTTAACGAGGACCTACAATGAGCAGTTCTTC.

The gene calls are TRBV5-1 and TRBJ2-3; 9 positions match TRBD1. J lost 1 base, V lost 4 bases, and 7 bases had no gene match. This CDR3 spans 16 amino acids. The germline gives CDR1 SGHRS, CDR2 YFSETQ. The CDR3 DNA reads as TGCGCCAGCAGCCGGGGGGACAGGGCCGGCACAGATACGCAGTATTTT. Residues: CASSRGDRAGTDTQYF.

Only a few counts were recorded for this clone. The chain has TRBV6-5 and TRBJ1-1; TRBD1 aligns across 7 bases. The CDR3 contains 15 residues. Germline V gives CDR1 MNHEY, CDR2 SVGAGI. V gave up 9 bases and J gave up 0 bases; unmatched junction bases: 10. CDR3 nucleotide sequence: TGTGCCAGTGGGTTAGCGGGACAGCTGAACACTGAAGCTTTCTTT. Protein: CASGLAGQLNTEAFF.